The rows below give T cell receptor beta chains drawn from one sample of a study of cytomegalovirus exposure and HLA in healthy donors. Some clones are missing from TCRdb's copy, which holds only in-frame ones; the method was immunoSEQ multiplex PCR. The sample shows 140,000 to 150,000 clones, about 80% of them seen only once. Sequenced: PBMCs. Every receptor here comes from a woman in her sixties or seventies in good health and CMV-seropositive. The conserved cysteine and the conserved F or W are not part of the CDR3 here.

>TRBJ1-1|TRBV5-1
ASSLEGQTEAF
>TRBJ2-7|TRBV9
ASSVGAGAIYEQY
>TRBJ1-1|TRBV27
ASSPGQVTGTEAF
>TRBJ2-1|TRBV5-6
ASSRTSGTYNEQF
>TRBJ1-2|TRBV6-6
ASMGGDYGYT
>TRBJ2-7|TRBV9
ASSVGTSGIKPYEQY
>TRBJ2-7|TRBV30
AWSRGLAGGPDEQY
>TRBJ2-1|TRBV7-2
ASSFRVAGGLYNEQF
>TRBJ1-2|TRBV5-4
ASSFGRGNYGYT
>TRBJ1-2|TRBV28
ASRQGFGYT
>TRBJ1-5|TRBV27
ASSQHVSTGPNQPQH
>TRBJ2-7|TRBV6-5
ASSPRGTGSYEQY